Presented here are 27 T cell receptor beta chains from one specimen sequenced in a study of cytomegalovirus exposure and HLA in healthy donors. PCR used 60 Vbeta primers and 13 Jbeta primers. Only in-frame clones appear in the TCRdb table, and some are missing; sequencing was by immunoSEQ multiplex PCR. The sample lists approximately 140,000 clones, roughly 80% occurring once. The sample taken for sequencing was PBMCs. The receptors here all came from a woman in her forties or fifties in good health and CMV-seropositive.

The genes are TRBV5-1 and TRBJ1-4, with 9 bases identical to TRBD1. With 2 bases clipped from V and 5 bases from J, the junction kept 4 bases outside the gene matches. The CDR3 is 15 residues long. Germline V gives CDR1 SGHRS, CDR2 YFSETQ. The CDR3 sequence is CASSLLTGGNEKLFF. The CDR3 DNA follows: TGCGCCAGCAGCTTATTGACAGGGGGAAATGAAAAACTGTTTTTT.

The chain is built from TRBV5-1 and TRBJ2-5, with a tentative D call TRBD2 (5 bases). Trimming removed 4 bases from V and 4 bases from J, with 17 bases in between. CDR1 and CDR2 from the germline V gene are SGHRS and YFSETQ. There are 15 residues in the CDR3. The CDR3, as DNA: TGCGCCAGCAGCCTTGAAGGACGGGCGGGAGAGACCCAGTACTTC. Protein: CASSLEGRAGETQYF.

CDR3 bases: TGTGCCAGCAGTCCCTCAAGGACAGGGGGAGAGACCCAGTACTTC. This encodes CASSPSRTGGETQYF. This chain uses TRBV6-6 with TRBJ2-5; the match to TRBD1 covers 10 bases. The CDR3 runs 15 residues. The V and J ends lost 5 bases and 4 bases, in that order; junction bases with no gene match: 7. In germline, CDR1 is MNHNY, CDR2 SVGAGI (reference sequence).

This chain connects TRBV21-1 to TRBJ1-2; TRBD1 is taken as the D call from the table, unchecked against the DNA. TRBV21-1 is a recognized pseudogene. This CDR3 region has 13 residues. The CDR3 reads CATTGKAPYGYTF. The CDR3 DNA follows: TGTGCCACCACAGGGAAGGCGCCCTATGGCTACACCTTC.

The chain couples TRBV5-8 to TRBJ1-5; D not resolved. This CDR3 region has 15 residues. V shed 1 base and J shed 0 bases, with 8 bases lying between them. CDR1 and CDR2 (germline): SGHTS, YDEGEE. CDR3 sequence: CASSLSGNSNQPQHF. As DNA, the CDR3 is TGTGCCAGCAGCTTGTCGGGGAATAGCAATCAGCCCCAGCATTTT.

This chain joins TRBV7-6 and TRBJ2-3; D might be TRBD2 (7 bases). This CDR3 is built from 17 residues. Trimming shortened V by 1 base and J by 0 bases, and 14 bases separated the two germline ends. In germline, CDR1 is SGHVS, CDR2 FNYEAQ. The CDR3 spells CASSLGGGGGSTDTQYF. DNA of the CDR3: TGTGCCAGCAGCTTAGGGGGGGGCGGGGGCAGCACAGATACGCAGTATTTT.

The sample holds a few counts of this clone. This chain uses TRBV7-2 with TRBJ2-3; 8 nucleotides match TRBD2. The CDR3 length is 15 residues. V lost 5 bases to trimming and J lost 2 bases; unmatched junction nucleotides: 6. Germline V CDR1 and CDR2: SGHTA, FQGNSA. The DNA for the CDR3 is TGTGCCAGCAGCCTCCAGCGGGGGCCCACAGATACGCAGTATTTT. Its translation is CASSLQRGPTDTQYF.

The sample holds one count of this clone. The V call is TRBV4-2, the J call TRBJ1-6; perhaps TRBD1 as D (5 bases). Germline CDR1 and CDR2: LGHNA and YNFKEQ. V lost 0 bases and J lost 10, with 13 bases in between. The CDR3 consists of 15 residues. For the CDR3, the DNA is TGTGCCAGCAGCCAAGATGCGCCAGGGCCCTCACCCCTCCACTTT. The encoded protein is CASSQDAPGPSPLHF.

This clone was counted only a few times. The chain recombines TRBV5-1 with TRBJ1-6, with no clear D. The germline gives CDR1 SGHRS, CDR2 YFSETQ. The CDR3 sequence is 14 residues long. The germline V and J ends were trimmed by 4 bases and 9 bases, with 14 bases remaining between them. As DNA, the CDR3 is TGCGCCAGCAGCATAACAGTGGAGGTTTCACCCCTCCACTTT. Translated, it gives CASSITVEVSPLHF.

The chain links TRBV5-1 to TRBJ2-5; possible D gene TRBD1, 6 bases. Germline V gene data show CDR1 as SGHRS and CDR2 as YFSETQ. This CDR3 spans 15 amino acids. V was cut by 0 bases and J by 5 bases, with 14 bases left in between. The CDR3 region is CASSLALGGGETQYF. In nucleotides, the CDR3 is TGCGCCAGCAGCTTGGCCCTAGGGGGTGGTGAGACCCAGTACTTC.

The gene calls are TRBV7-2 and TRBJ1-1, with D possibly matching TRBD1 (6 bases). The germline CDR1 and CDR2 sequences are SGHTA and FQGNSA. V dropped 8 bases and J dropped 4 bases, with 11 bases sitting between them. The CDR3 covers 12 residues. CDR3 sequence reads: CASQWGRTEAFF. The CDR3 DNA sequence: TGTGCCAGCCAGTGGGGGCGCACTGAAGCTTTCTTT.

V usage is TRBV2 and J usage is TRBJ2-1; D is undetermined. This CDR3 is 12 amino acids long. Germline CDR1 SNHLY, CDR2 FYNNEI. V lost 6 bases to trimming and J lost 8 bases, with 11 bases between them. CDR3 sequence reads: CASRTNSDEQFF. The DNA of the CDR3 is TGTGCCAGCAGGACCAACAGTGATGAGCAGTTCTTC.

A few counts support this clone. V and J are TRBV5-4 and TRBJ2-3, with 13 bases aligning to TRBD2. The CDR3 runs to 20 residues. The V segment lost 0 bases and the J segment 2 bases; nucleotides outside the gene matches: 12. CDR1 and CDR2 from the germline V gene are SGHNT and YYREEE (reference sequence). CDR3 in amino acids: CASSLEGLAGAPIFTDTQYF. Here the CDR3 DNA reads TGTGCCAGCAGCTTGGAAGGACTAGCGGGGGCGCCGATATTCACAGATACGCAGTATTTT.

The chain employs TRBV7-8 and TRBJ1-2; 9 nucleotides agree with TRBD1. The CDR3 sequence is 14 residues long. The ends lost 4 bases at V and 4 bases at J; junction bases unmatched: 4. Germline V CDR1 and CDR2: SGHVS, FQNEAQ. CDR3 region: CASSSLGQGYGYTF. The CDR3 nucleotides read TGTGCCAGCAGCTCCTTGGGACAGGGCTATGGCTACACCTTC.

The gene calls are TRBV6-1 and TRBJ1-2, with D perhaps TRBD1 (6 bases). The germline V and J ends were trimmed by 5 bases and 0 bases, with 10 bases remaining between them. Germline V gene data show CDR1 as MNHNS and CDR2 as SASEGT. The CDR3 runs to 14 residues. CDR3 nucleotide sequence: TGTGCCAGCAGTTTTCAGGGGCCTAACTATGGCTACACCTTC. Amino acid sequence: CASSFQGPNYGYTF.

The J gene is TRBJ2-7, the V gene TRBV5-1; weak D call: TRBD1 (6 bases). Germline-derived CDR1 and CDR2 are SGHRS and YFSETQ. Trimming took 4 bases from V and 4 from J, leaving 9 bases between them. The CDR3 covers 12 residues. For the CDR3, the DNA is TGCGCCAGCAGCATCACAGGGTACGAGCAGTACTTC. The encoded protein is CASSITGYEQYF.

The chain is built from TRBV18 and TRBJ1-4; 10 bases agree with TRBD1. CDR3 size: 15 residues. Unmatched junction bases numbered 7, after V lost 5 bases and J lost 7 bases. From germline, CDR1 is KGHSH and CDR2 LQKENI. CDR3 DNA: TGTGCCAGCTCAAGTCCGGGACAGGGGTTTGAAAAACTGTTTTTT. Translated: CASSSPGQGFEKLFF.

The chain employs TRBV7-2 and TRBJ1-2; no reliable D call. The length of the CDR3 is 14 residues. With 0 bases removed from V and 5 bases from J, the gap between germline ends came to 10 bases. Germline values: CDR1 SGHTA, CDR2 FQGNSA. CDR3: CASSLALGEYGYTF. The CDR3 DNA reads as TGTGCCAGCAGCTTAGCCCTGGGAGAATATGGCTACACCTTC.

The CDR3 coding sequence is TGCGCCAGCAGCTTGGACAGGGGGGCTAACTATGGCTACACCTTC. It yields the protein CASSLDRGANYGYTF. The J gene is TRBJ1-2, the V gene TRBV5-1; the match to TRBD1 covers 8 bases. Germline CDR1 SGHRS, CDR2 YFSETQ. The trim removed 0 bases at V and 0 bases at J, leaving 1 base unmatched. CDR3 length: 15 residues.

V and J are TRBV6-5 and TRBJ1-4; D may be TRBD1 (5 bases). The V gene's germline CDR1 is MNHEY and CDR2 SVGAGI. This CDR3 has 13 residues. V dropped 2 bases and J dropped 11 bases, with 12 bases sitting between them. The CDR3, as DNA: TGTGCCAGCAGTTACGAGGAGGGGCTTAAACTGTTTTTT. Residues: CASSYEEGLKLFF.

For the CDR3, the DNA is TGCGCCAGCAGCCAACCGGGGACAGGCTCTGGAAACACCATATATTTT. Encoded protein: CASSQPGTGSGNTIYF. The chain recombines TRBV4-1 with TRBJ1-3; 8 nucleotides line up with TRBD1. Germline V gene sequence: CDR1 MGHRA, CDR2 YSYEKL. The CDR3 spans 16 residues. V shed 2 bases, J shed 0 bases, and the junction held 3 bases outside the gene matches.

Only a few counts were recorded for this clone. The chain recombines TRBV7-3 with TRBJ1-3; possibly TRBD1 for D (5 bases). The CDR3 is made up of 17 amino acids. Deletions cut 2 bases from V and 3 bases from J, with 17 bases between. The V gene's germline CDR1 is SGHTA and CDR2 FQGTGA. The DNA of the CDR3 is TGTGCCAGCAGCTTACAGCGGGGGGGGTGGCGTGGAAACACCATATATTTT. It yields the protein CASSLQRGGWRGNTIYF.

The chain has TRBV28 and TRBJ2-7; TRBD1 matches at 9 bases. After removal of 4 bases from V and 3 bases from J, the junction contained 4 bases not matched to a gene. CDR1 and CDR2 from the germline V gene are MDHEN and SYDVKM. The CDR3 has 14 residues. The CDR3 nucleotides read TGTGCCAGCAGTTCGGGACAGGGCTACTACGAGCAGTACTTC. Translation gives CASSSGQGYYEQYF.

The chain employs TRBV18 and TRBJ2-7; D gene uncertain. The CDR3 length is 14 residues. The germline V and J ends were trimmed by 6 bases and 5 bases, with 17 bases remaining between them. CDR1 KGHSH and CDR2 LQKENI come from the germline V gene. The CDR3 protein is CASSPQASTHEQYF. CDR3 sequence (DNA): TGTGCCAGCTCGCCGCAGGCTTCCACCCACGAGCAGTACTTC.

The genes are TRBV29-1 and TRBJ2-3; 9 positions agree with TRBD2. V was clipped by 4 bases and J by 0 bases; unmatched bases: 5. Germline V gives CDR1 SQVTM, CDR2 ANQGSEA. This CDR3 has 15 amino acids. CDR3 in DNA: TGCAGCGTTGTGGGAAGCGGGGGGAGCACAGATACGCAGTATTTT. This sequence encodes CSVVGSGGSTDTQYF.

The chain links TRBV30 to TRBJ1-4; D might be TRBD1 (5 bases). The CDR3 is 14 residues long. Germline lookup yields CDR1 GTSNPN and CDR2 SVGIG (reference sequence). V shed 2 bases and J shed 0 bases, with 7 bases lying between them. The CDR3 nucleotides are TGTGCCTGGAGTATGACAGCAACTAATGAAAAACTGTTTTTT. As protein: CAWSMTATNEKLFF. Full variable domain (outside the CDR3, taken from reference TRBV30 and TRBJ1-4): SQTIHQWPATLVQPVGSPLSLECTVEGTSNPNLYWYRQAAGRGLQLLFYSVGIGQISSEVPQNLSASRPQDRQFILSSKKLLLSDSGFYLCAWSMTATNEKLFFGSGTQLSVL.

This chain uses TRBV12-2 with TRBJ2-2; the table names TRBD2, a call not compared with the DNA. TRBV12-2 is a pseudogene segment. The CDR3 runs 18 residues. CDR3 DNA sequence: TGTGCAAGTCCCGTAAGGGCCGGAGGGAACCAGAACACCGGGGAGCTGTTTTTT. Its translation: CASPVRAGGNQNTGELFF.